One and the same sample provided the 8 T cell receptor beta chains below, sequenced in a study of graft-versus-host responses after intestinal transplantation (dated by TCRdb to the early 2020s). Library creation used the immunoSEQ multiplex PCR assay. The source is immuneACCESS, and TCRdb retained only in-frame sequences with V and J called. Part of the clones is not carried over; for the studies checked, unresolved V genes explain less than half of this, and the remainder is unexplained. In this sample the table shows some 41,000 clones, 80% to 95% of which occur a single time. About 3.5% of the sample goes to the ten largest clones. The specimen was PBMCs, collected 700 to 850 days after intestinal transplantation. The origin of the receptors is a human patient who received an intestinal transplant, so some T cells may come from the graft donor.

The rearrangement uses TRBV30 and TRBJ1-2; 7 bases align to TRBD1. This CDR3 contains 11 residues. Germline CDR1 and CDR2: GTSNPN and SVGIG (reference sequence). V dropped 5 bases and J dropped 6; count of bases not matched to a gene: 3. In nucleotides, the CDR3 is TGTGCCTGGGAGACAGGGCATGGCTACACCTTC. Protein sequence: CAWETGHGYTF.

The chain carries TRBV7-3 and TRBJ2-3; possibly TRBD2 for D (5 bases). The CDR3 length is 13 residues. Germline V gene lookup returns CDR1 SGHTA and CDR2 FQGTGA. V lost 5 bases to trimming and J lost 3 bases, with 9 bases between them. The CDR3 bases are TGTGCCAGCAGCCTCGGACTGACAGATACGCAGTATTTT. This gives the protein CASSLGLTDTQYF.

This clone was detected once. V usage is TRBV9 and J usage is TRBJ1-2; 7 bases line up with TRBD1. The CDR3 consists of 16 residues. CDR1 SGDLS and CDR2 YYNGEE come from the germline V gene. The V and J ends lost 3 bases and 4 bases, in that order; junction bases with no gene match: 12. The CDR3: CASSEIGTENPYGYTF. The CDR3 DNA follows: TGTGCCAGCAGCGAAATAGGGACAGAAAATCCCTATGGCTACACCTTC.

This rearrangement joins TRBV6-5 to TRBJ1-2, with 7 nucleotides matching TRBD1. The ends lost 8 bases at V and 8 bases at J; junction bases unmatched: 8. Germline CDR1 is MNHEY and CDR2 is SVGAGI. This CDR3 is built from 12 residues. Written as DNA, the CDR3 is TGTGCCAGCGGGGACGACAGGGTGGGCTACACCTTC. This codes for CASGDDRVGYTF.

CDR3 region: CASSYGSGPYNEQFF. The CDR3 nucleotides are TGTGCCAGCAGTTACGGCTCAGGTCCTTACAATGAGCAGTTCTTC. The chain recombines TRBV6-5 with TRBJ2-1; D ambiguous. Trimming took 2 bases from V and 4 from J, leaving 12 bases between them. The CDR3 consists of 15 residues. In germline, CDR1 is MNHEY, CDR2 SVGAGI.

The chain couples TRBV18 to TRBJ2-7; D gene unclear. V was shortened by 2 bases and J by 2 bases, with 10 bases between the two germline ends. The CDR3 runs 14 residues. The germline V gene has CDR1 KGHSH and CDR2 LQKENI. In DNA, the CDR3 is TGTGCCAGCTCACCATTGGCCGGTACCTACGAGCAGTACTTC. Translating gives CASSPLAGTYEQYF. The whole variable domain, filled in from reference TRBV18 and TRBJ2-7, reads NAGVMQNPRHLVRRRGQEARLRCSPMKGHSHVYWYRQLPEEGLKFMVYLQKENIIDESGMPKERFSAEFPKEGPSILRIQQVVRGDSAAYFCASSPLAGTYEQYFGPGTRLTVT.

This chain uses TRBV6-5 with TRBJ2-1; no clear D gene. This CDR3 region has 15 residues. Germline CDR1 and CDR2: MNHEY and SVGAGI. V gave up 0 bases and J gave up 5 bases, with 11 bases separating them. The chain's CDR3 is CASSYSSSFNNEQFF. The CDR3 DNA is TGTGCCAGCAGTTACTCGAGTTCCTTTAACAATGAGCAGTTCTTC.

This CDR3 is CASSMGGSYNEQFF. CDR3 DNA sequence: TGTGCCAGTAGTATGGGGGGCTCCTACAATGAGCAGTTCTTC. The rearrangement uses TRBV19 and TRBJ2-1; weak D call: TRBD2 (6 bases). V was trimmed by 3 bases and J by 0 bases, leaving 6 bases between them. CDR3 length: 14 residues. Germline values: CDR1 LNHDA, CDR2 SQIVND (reference sequence).